This paragraph reports one T cell receptor (beta chain). This clone appeared once. Its antigen has not been determined. Per-nucleotide qualities are absent, and no much larger clonotype sits a single base away. These data come from a study of cytomegalovirus exposure and HLA in healthy donors (dated by TCRdb to 2017 to 2019). The study in broad terms: According to an earlier analysis of around 600 of the donors, 150 million to 200 million T cells yielded roughly 110 million unique TCR beta sequences and 276 Gb of sequence data. The number of donors typed differed by locus, with 629-630 for A, B, C, DRB1 and DQB1, over 500 for DQA1, 600 to 610 for DPA1, and around 460 for DPB1. The study aimed to test whether cataloging public T cell receptors could reveal signatures of past pathogen exposure. All discovery cohort repertoires had been generated on a single sequencing platform. Of the 300 to 500 genotyped donors, less than 90% were placed in the genetic ancestry cluster associated with self-reported Caucasian donors. An earlier analysis of 500 to 650 of the donors applied high-throughput TCR beta sequencing to assess whether each TCR beta V gene segment acted as functional or pseudogenic. Across some 400 genotyped donors of the cohort, an average of 235,054 unique TCR beta nucleotide sequences per donor were sequenced, and approximately 19% of those sequences were non-productive. HLA typing covered class I and class II loci at four-digit resolution. Approximately 300 gigabases of sequencing data and approximately 92 million unique TCR sequences made up an early release that covered several hundred HLA-typed donors. About five DR-DQ haplotypes were handled as single units for association and clustering because linkage in the cohort was strong. The later analysis used no new phenotypic data to find candidate immune exposures, relying instead on TCR beta sequences and their occurrence across donors. A later genetic analysis took genome-wide SNP genotypes for about three fifths of the roughly 670 donors and used that subset as a discovery cohort. A later analysis re-examined previously published TCR beta repertoires from hundreds of donors and added high-resolution HLA genotyping to investigate patterns of TCR occurrence. Besides the first cohort of 500 to 700 subjects, a separate validation cohort made up of 95 to 150 different subjects was used. To predict cytomegalovirus infection status, the study brought together high-throughput TCR immunosequencing, statistical association of individual TCRs with disease status, and machine learning. The T cell repertoires of 670 or so subjects were profiled by immunosequencing and related to cytomegalovirus serostatus. Donor age, sex, ethnicity and CMV serostatus were compiled alongside the repertoire data.

V loses 6 bases, J loses 1 base, and the germline ends lie 9 bases apart. As encoded in the germline V gene (reference sequence), CDR1 is MNHNY while CDR2 is SVGAGI. The CDR3 spans 13 residues, from the cysteine through the phenylalanine. Only the CDR3 region is kept as DNA, spanning 39 bases read in frame from base 1. Overall results and qualifications from the work: Correlated functional status among segregating V segments might be attributable to linkage disequilibrium, but an unknown experimental factor could not be ruled out. CMV serostatus was the only immune exposure information available for the cohort. The 87-base-pair reads could not distinguish some IMGT-functional V segments, including TRBV6-2 and TRBV6-3, so those segments were excluded. While some public TCRs were present in many individuals, most TCR sequences turned up only very rarely across donors. Because some donors lacked HLA typing at each locus, the association tests relied only on the typed subset. The earlier analysis of some 540 of the donors excluded seventeen rarely observed V segments, including chromosome 9 orphons, because counts were too low. An earlier analysis of 587 of the donors showed that most TCR beta V segments appeared in productive rearrangements either about 87% or about 30% of the time, which broadly matched IMGT annotations. In a later analysis, TCR association rates were found to vary across HLA loci, with the most associated TCRs seen for DRB1 alleles and the fewest for HLA-C alleles. The sequencing pipeline was judged likely to have produced a cluster of highly shared sequence variants as a technical artifact. The cohort was sequenced for TCR beta chains only, and without alpha or paired-chain data the features that could be detected were limited. When HLA alleles, especially DR and DQ, strongly co-occurred, attributing TCR associations to individual alleles was difficult. According to the authors, the approach could potentially be generalized to other disease states and immunological phenotypes. In a later analysis, HLA-associated TCR beta chains showed more clonal expansion and lower generation probabilities than non-associated chains that were equally common. In a later genetic analysis, a missense DCLRE1C variant was associated with V-gene and J-gene trimming of TCR beta chains, and the association was replicated in an independent cohort. The classifier was reported to diagnose cytomegalovirus status with high specificity and sensitivity in both the original cohort and the validation cohort. Roughly uniform sequencing depth across donors was assumed in presence/absence analyses, although this assumption may not hold. Several of the top co-occurrence clusters appeared to be linked to parvovirus B19, influenza, CMV and Epstein-Barr virus, according to a later analysis. In the study, roughly 160 TCR beta chains were listed as associated with cytomegalovirus. According to a later analysis, most CMV-associated TCR beta chains appeared to be HLA-restricted, and the HLA associations seemed to be driven largely by CMV exposure. In vitro tests confirmed that three of the cytomegalovirus-associated TCR beta chains recognize cytomegalovirus antigens. A further reported finding was that TCR beta sequences accurately predicted the HLA-A and HLA-B alleles for most subjects in the first cohort. A later genetic analysis reported fewer N-insertions in productive TCRs among donors in an Asian-associated ancestry cluster than the 666-donor mean. Specific HLA alleles were associated with 16,951 TCR beta sequences at a false discovery rate of 0.05 in a later analysis.

The cohort was made up of several hundred healthy bone marrow donors. Cohort members were all nominally healthy when sampled, although unrecorded immune exposures were likely present. The donor was CMV seropositive and belonged to the group of 250 to 300 seropositive cohort members. A peripheral blood sample was collected from each donor, and TCR beta sequencing was performed on peripheral blood mononuclear cells. The Qiagen DNeasy Blood Extraction Kit was used to extract genomic DNA from the blood cell samples. Receptors were amplified or captured by the immunoSEQ multiplex PCR assay. For the multiplex PCR, a mixture combining 60 forward primers for TCR Vbeta segments and 13 reverse primers for TCR Jbeta segments was used. The CDR3 region of rearranged TCR beta genes was amplified from genomic DNA with a multiplex PCR assay. The amplified TCR beta libraries were sequenced on the Illumina HiSeq System as 87-base-pair reads. Under the source paper's analysis protocol: In a later analysis, 70 million to 95 million unique TCR beta chains were counted across the roughly 610 repertoires, and roughly 11 million of these chains were shared by at least two donors. Raw reads were error-corrected and collapsed into unique sequences by a nearest-neighbor algorithm in which closely related sequences were merged to remove PCR and sequencing errors. V, D and J gene segments were assigned by aligning CDR3 sequences to IMGT reference sequences. Each retained sequence needed at least a six-nucleotide match to both a V gene segment and a J gene segment. A rearrangement was called productive if the CDR3 had no stop codons and remained in frame with V and J, and every other rearrangement was called non-productive. CDR3 was defined by IMGT convention, running from the second conserved V-encoded cysteine to the conserved J-encoded phenylalanine. In an earlier analysis of more than 550 of the donors, sequences lacking an unambiguous match to a single V gene segment were excluded. An earlier analysis of a few hundred of the donors classified V segments as functional when productive rearrangements were above 56.7% and as segregating when the standard deviation between donors was above 5%. To diagnose cytomegalovirus status from the catalog of TCR beta chain sequences, a statistical classification framework was built. V and J gene assignment, in a later analysis, came from comparing TCR nucleotide sequences with IMGT/GENE-DB human TR gene sequences. In a later analysis, CDR3 sequences and most-parsimonious VDJ recombination scenarios were assigned using the TCRdist pipeline. A later analysis defined each TCR beta chain by its CDR3 amino acid sequence plus V-gene family, and excluded reads lacking a unique V-gene family. In a later analysis, 450 to 600 highly shared, low-generation-probability nucleotide sequences were removed to address suspected cross-contamination and a sequencing artifact. For each public chain, a later analysis derived a clonal expansion index from normalized ranks of inferred template counts within each repertoire. In a later analysis, generation probabilities were computed using a VDJ recombination model fitted to out-of-frame rearrangements, and the results were checked against IGoR. In a later analysis, TCR-TCR, TCR-HLA and TCR-CMV co-occurrence was scored with hypergeometric tests, and a repertoire-size bias correction was applied to TCR pairs. False discovery rates were estimated in a later analysis by permuting HLA or CMV assignments 20 times. In a later analysis, co-occurring TCRs were grouped using DBSCAN, and TCRdist sequence similarity was added for clustering within HLA-allele-positive subsets. Repertoires with fewer than 30,000 or more than 120,000 public chains, plus five repertoires with anomalous nucleotide sharing, were excluded from co-occurrence clustering. This immuneACCESS table, as held by TCRdb, lists in-frame sequences with V and J called but not all clones. Of the missing ones, under half trace to an unresolved V gene in checked studies; the others have no known cause. That table supplies the V and J calls and clone size; D and trimming were determined from the DNA. Recorded for this sample are around 97,000 clones; around 10% of them occurred a single time. The top ten clonotypes cover roughly 4.7% of the sample.

The sample consisted of PBMCs. The clonotype originates from a man aged 50 to 59 in good health and CMV-seropositive. This receptor chain uses TRBV6-6 and TRBJ1-1; the D gene cannot be named for sure. The DNA is as follows: TGTGCCAGCAGCCGGGGTTCGAACACTGAAGCTTTCTTT. It specifies CASSRGSNTEAFF.